Listed below are T cell receptor beta chains from one sample, sequenced in a study of shared clonotypes between healthy human individuals. Sequencing was performed with immunoSEQ multiplex PCR; in TCRdb, only in-frame clones are kept and a portion is missing. The table includes roughly 850,000 clones, around 96% detected once. Specimen: naive CD8+ T cells sorted from blood. These receptors all come from a man in his thirties or forties in good health. Both conserved end residues are part of each CDR3.

J: TRBJ1-2; V: TRBV9; CDR3: CASSNRVSYTF
J: TRBJ2-7; V: TRBV6-5; CDR3: CASSSSGTGDEQYF
J: TRBJ2-7; V: TRBV27; CDR3: CASSPLGQGESSYEQYF
J: TRBJ1-1; V: TRBV4-1; CDR3: CASSPGPVLGAEAFF
J: TRBJ2-7; V: TRBV18; CDR3: CASSPREGQTYEQYF
J: TRBJ1-2; V: TRBV27; CDR3: CASGAGREVGYTF
J: TRBJ2-1; V: TRBV7-7; CDR3: CASSFGLGGGNEQFF
J: TRBJ2-7; V: TRBV6-5; CDR3: CASSHGGGQYF
J: TRBJ2-1; V: TRBV7-9; CDR3: CASSSLAGSYNEQFF
J: TRBJ1-1; V: TRBV29-1; CDR3: CSVEGDRGGTEAFF
J: TRBJ2-5; V: TRBV10-3; CDR3: CAISESGISEQETQYF
J: TRBJ2-1; V: TRBV2; CDR3: CASSVMLAGGNEQFF
J: TRBJ1-2; V: TRBV19; CDR3: CASSAQPMTGNYGYTF
J: TRBJ2-7; V: TRBV6-5; CDR3: CASSVSDPSYEQYF
J: TRBJ1-1; V: TRBV4-1; CDR3: CASSLRDRGLMGMDTEAFF
J: TRBJ2-7; V: TRBV13; CDR3: CASSLPGAGEREQYF
J: TRBJ1-4; V: TRBV9; CDR3: CASGRGEKLFF
J: TRBJ1-4; V: TRBV18; CDR3: CASSPRDMRNEKLFF
J: TRBJ1-5; V: TRBV7-2; CDR3: CASSLASNQPQHF
J: TRBJ2-3; V: TRBV27; CDR3: CASSQQTLAGTDTQYF
J: TRBJ1-3; V: TRBV4-1; CDR3: CASSHPRDSFEEAPGNTIYF